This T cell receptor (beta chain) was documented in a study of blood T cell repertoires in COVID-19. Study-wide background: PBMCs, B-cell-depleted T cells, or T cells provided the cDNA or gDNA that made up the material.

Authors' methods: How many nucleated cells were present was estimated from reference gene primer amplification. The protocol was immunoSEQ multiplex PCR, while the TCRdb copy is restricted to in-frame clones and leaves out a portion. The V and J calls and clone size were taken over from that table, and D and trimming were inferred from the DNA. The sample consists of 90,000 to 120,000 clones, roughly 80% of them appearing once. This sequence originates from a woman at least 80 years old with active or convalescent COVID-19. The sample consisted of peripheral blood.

In DNA form, the CDR3 reads TGTGCCAGCAGTCCAGGAGTACAGGGTTGGTTCCAGTACTTC. Its protein product is CASSPGVQGWFQYF. This sequence joins TRBV14 and TRBJ2-5, with D perhaps TRBD1 (6 bases). The CDR3 extends over 14 amino acids. Germline CDR1 reads SGHDN; CDR2 reads FVKESK. V was trimmed by 6 bases and J by 10 bases, leaving 21 bases between them.